A selection of T cell receptor beta chains follows, all from one sample in a study of blood T cell repertoires in COVID-19. Assay: immunoSEQ multiplex PCR; the TCRdb copy retains only in-frame clones and omits some. The top ten hold less than 8% of the sample, which has around 70,000 clones, around 90% seen once. Sequences were obtained from peripheral blood. All receptors derive from a human donor in a cohort sampled during active COVID-19. Both conserved end residues are part of each CDR3. A D gene is named only where the DNA matches it firmly. For some rows the clone size is stated as once, few or many, or as a class when expanded; others skip it.

size	length	D	J	V	CDR3	DNA
NA	14	TRBD1	TRBJ2-1	TRBV19	CASSPGGSYNEQFF	TGTGCCAGTAGTCCAGGGGGTTCCTACAATGAGCAGTTCTTC
NA	14	NA	TRBJ2-5	TRBV4-3	CASSQDRGSETQYF	TGCGCCAGCAGCCAAGATAGGGGATCAGAGACCCAGTACTTC
NA	13	TRBD2	TRBJ2-7	TRBV10-3	CAISGSGEGEQYF	TGTGCCATCAGTGGGAGCGGGGAGGGTGAGCAGTACTTC
NA	14	TRBD1	TRBJ1-2	TRBV7-2	CASSLGQTYYGYTF	TGTGCCAGCAGCTTGGGACAGACCTATTATGGCTACACCTTC
NA	16	TRBD2	TRBJ2-7	TRBV11-2	CASSPKSGSGVDEQYF	TGTGCCAGCAGCCCCAAATCGGGCAGCGGGGTGGACGAGCAGTACTTC
NA	16	NA	TRBJ1-1	TRBV29-1	CSVEHSKEGARYEAFF	TGCAGCGTTGAACACTCTAAGGAAGGGGCGAGGTACGAAGCTTTCTTT
NA	16	TRBD1	TRBJ1-1	TRBV7-8	CASSFLDRGMNTEAFF	TGTGCCAGCAGCTTCTTGGACAGGGGAATGAACACTGAAGCTTTCTTT
NA	15	TRBD1	TRBJ1-1	TRBV6-5	CASRPTGTGRIEAFF	TGTGCCAGCAGGCCGACCGGGACAGGGAGGATTGAAGCTTTCTTT
NA	14	NA	TRBJ2-2	TRBV5-1	CASSLVQNTGELFF	TGCGCCAGCAGCTTGGTTCAGAACACCGGGGAGCTGTTTTTT
NA	11	TRBD1	TRBJ2-5	TRBV7-2	CASSPGQSQYF	TGTGCCAGCAGCCCGGGACAGAGTCAGTACTTC
NA	15	NA	TRBJ2-1	TRBV2	CASSEQGSSYNEQFF	TGTGCCAGCAGTGAACAGGGGTCCTCCTACAATGAGCAGTTCTTC
NA	14	NA	TRBJ2-5	TRBV9	CASSVVEGGETQYF	TGTGCCAGCAGCGTAGTCGAGGGAGGTGAGACCCAGTACTTC
NA	14	TRBD2	TRBJ2-3	TRBV5-1	CASARLAGGDTQYF	TGCGCCAGCGCTAGACTAGCCGGCGGGGATACGCAGTATTTT
NA	15	NA	TRBJ2-7	TRBV28	CASRTTGASSYEQYF	TGTGCCAGCAGGACGACAGGCGCTAGCTCCTACGAGCAGTACTTC
NA	15	TRBD1	TRBJ2-7	TRBV5-1	CASSLEYRGLDEQYF	TGCGCCAGCAGCTTGGAATACAGGGGGCTGGACGAGCAGTACTTC
NA	15	TRBD2	TRBJ2-7	TRBV10-3	CAISPLSGRVYEQYF	TGTGCCATCAGCCCCCTTAGCGGGAGGGTATACGAGCAGTACTTC
NA	15	NA	TRBJ2-2	TRBV14	CASSPPGDTTGELFF	TGTGCCAGCAGCCCGCCGGGGGATACCACCGGGGAGCTGTTTTTT
NA	14	NA	TRBJ1-2	TRBV4-1	CASSPIEGTYGYTF	TGCGCCAGCAGCCCCATAGAGGGGACATATGGCTACACCTTC
NA	16	TRBD1	TRBJ1-1	TRBV28	CASSSPSTGANTEAFF	TGTGCCAGCAGTTCGCCTTCGACAGGGGCGAACACTGAAGCTTTCTTT
NA	17	TRBD2	TRBJ2-3	TRBV5-1	CASRPGTSGVEVDTQYF	TGCGCCAGCAGGCCCGGGACTAGCGGGGTCGAGGTAGATACGCAGTATTTT
NA	16	NA	TRBJ1-1	TRBV27	CASSSLDGFRNTEAFF	TGTGCCAGCAGTTCTTTAGACGGGTTTAGAAACACTGAAGCTTTCTTT
NA	16	TRBD2	TRBJ2-3	TRBV6-5	CASSYSAGGTLDTQYF	TGTGCCAGCAGTTACTCGGCGGGAGGGACCCTAGATACGCAGTATTTT
NA	15	NA	TRBJ1-5	TRBV19	CASSSLGSGNQPQHF	TGTGCCAGTTCCTCCTTGGGGAGTGGCAATCAGCCCCAGCATTTT
NA	16	TRBD1	TRBJ1-1	TRBV5-1	CASSPSGTGGHTEAFF	TGCGCCAGCAGCCCCTCCGGGACAGGGGGACACACTGAAGCTTTCTTT
NA	14	NA	TRBJ1-1	TRBV28	CASRPLTRNTEAFF	TGTGCCAGCAGGCCGCTAACTAGGAACACTGAAGCTTTCTTT
NA	16	NA	TRBJ2-7	TRBV3-1/TRBV3-2	CASSQERTGHSYEQYF	TGTGCCAGCAGCCAAGAGAGAACGGGACACTCCTACGAGCAGTACTTC
NA	15	NA	TRBJ1-6	TRBV5-1	CASSLAQGSGSPLHF	TGCGCCAGCAGCTTGGCCCAGGGCTCTGGGTCACCCCTCCACTTT
NA	15	TRBD1	TRBJ2-7	TRBV7-2	CASSARTGEGYEQYF	TGTGCCAGCAGCGCACGGACAGGGGAGGGCTACGAGCAGTACTTC
NA	13	NA	TRBJ1-3	TRBV5-1	CASSLSSGNTIYF	TGCGCCAGCAGCCTATCCTCTGGAAACACCATATATTTT
NA	14	NA	TRBJ1-1	TRBV7-2	CASSSRVANTEAFF	TGTGCCAGCAGCTCCAGGGTGGCGAACACTGAAGCTTTCTTT
NA	15	NA	TRBJ1-2	TRBV7-8	CASSLAGQTSYGYTF	TGTGCCAGCAGCTTGGCCGGACAGACTTCATATGGCTACACCTTC
NA	15	TRBD2	TRBJ2-1	TRBV3-1/TRBV3-2	CASSQTSGLYNEQFF	TGTGCCAGCAGCCAGACTAGCGGGTTATACAATGAGCAGTTCTTC
NA	12	NA	TRBJ2-2	TRBV7-9	CASTGSRGELFF	TGTGCCAGCACAGGGAGTCGCGGGGAGCTGTTTTTT
NA	15	NA	TRBJ2-1	TRBV9	CASSSSRTANNEQFF	TGTGCCAGCAGCTCGAGCAGGACTGCGAACAATGAGCAGTTCTTC
NA	20	TRBD1	TRBJ2-7	TRBV19	CASSIFLRGPGTDQPYEQYF	TGTGCCAGTAGTATATTTTTGAGGGGACCCGGGACAGACCAACCCTACGAGCAGTACTTC
NA	13	NA	TRBJ1-6	TRBV27	CAGGGSYNSPLHF	TGTGCCGGGGGGGGCTCCTATAATTCACCCCTCCACTTT
NA	15	TRBD1	TRBJ1-3	TRBV7-7	CASSLGQGAGNTIYF	TGTGCTAGCAGCTTAGGACAGGGGGCTGGAAACACCATATATTTT
NA	15	TRBD2	TRBJ2-5	TRBV4-1	CASSQDSGGGETQYF	TGCGCCAGCAGCCAAGATTCGGGGGGAGGAGAGACCCAGTACTTC
NA	15	TRBD1	TRBJ2-5	TRBV10-2	CASRAAGGEQETQYF	TGCGCCAGCAGGGCCGCAGGGGGAGAACAAGAGACCCAGTACTTC
few	14	NA	TRBJ1-5	TRBV28	CASSFPGANQPQHF	TGTGCCAGCAGCTTTCCTGGGGCCAATCAGCCCCAGCATTTT
once	15	TRBD1	TRBJ2-1	TRBV18	CASSPLGTGLNEQFF	TGTGCCAGCTCACCCCTCGGGACAGGGCTCAATGAGCAGTTCTTC
few	17	TRBD2	TRBJ2-1	TRBV10-3	CAISESLAGGLYNEQFF	TGTGCCATCAGTGAGTCGCTAGCGGGGGGCCTCTACAATGAGCAGTTCTTC
NA	15	NA	TRBJ1-1	TRBV5-1	CASSGFNEGDPEAFF	TGCGCCAGCAGCGGATTTAACGAGGGGGATCCTGAAGCTTTCTTT
NA	14	NA	TRBJ2-1	TRBV5-6	CASSLPSGGNEQFF	TGTGCCAGCAGCTTGCCGAGCGGCGGCAATGAGCAGTTCTTC
NA	11	NA	TRBJ1-1	TRBV29-1	CSVEGTLSAFF	TGCAGCGTTGAAGGCACCTTGAGTGCTTTCTTT
NA	15	NA	TRBJ2-7	TRBV19	CASSMTAASQYEQYF	TGTGCCAGTAGTATGACCGCGGCGAGCCAGTACGAGCAGTACTTC
NA	15	NA	TRBJ1-4	TRBV5-1	CASSFRGQQNEKLFF	TGCGCCAGCAGCTTCCGAGGACAGCAGAATGAAAAACTGTTTTTT
NA	14	NA	TRBJ2-5	TRBV6-5	CASSKQVTQETQYF	TGTGCCAGCAGTAAACAGGTCACCCAAGAGACCCAGTACTTC